The 14 T cell receptor beta chains reported below all come from one sample, sequenced in a study of early stage breast cancer tumors. Clones were sequenced by immunoSEQ multiplex PCR, and TCRdb holds only the in-frame ones, with some missing. The sample has approximately 75,000 clones; around 80% are singletons. The sequencing input was blood. The receptors stem from a person aged 40 to 49 with breast cancer.

This clone appeared a few times. The chain combines TRBV7-6 with TRBJ1-5; no clear D. Germline CDR1 and CDR2: SGHVS and FNYEAQ. This CDR3 spans 15 amino acids. With 1 base removed from V and 3 bases from J, the gap between germline ends came to 10 bases. CDR3 bases: TGTGCCAGCAGCTTAGTCCCCGGCCTCAATCAGCCCCAGCATTTT. Protein product: CASSLVPGLNQPQHF.

The chain has TRBV11-2 and TRBJ1-2; D is unresolved. Trimming cost V 2 bases and J 7 bases, with 11 bases left between them. Germline V gives CDR1 SGHAT, CDR2 FQNNGV. The CDR3 is made up of 13 amino acids. CDR3 amino acids: CASSLIWTGGYTF. CDR3 DNA: TGTGCCAGCAGCTTAATCTGGACGGGTGGCTACACCTTC.

CDR3 sequence reads: CASRPGMGGYGYTF. In DNA form, the CDR3 reads TGTGCCAGCAGGCCAGGAATGGGGGGCTATGGCTACACCTTC. The chain carries TRBV2 and TRBJ1-2, with a possible D match to TRBD1 (5 bases). From germline, CDR1 is SNHLY and CDR2 FYNNEI. V was trimmed by 6 bases and J by 4 bases, leaving 15 bases between them. The CDR3 spans 14 residues.

This sequence joins TRBV12-5 and TRBJ2-1; 13 bases match TRBD2. The CDR3 is 18 amino acids. CDR1 and CDR2 (germline): LGHNT, FRNRAP. Trimming took 0 bases from V and 5 from J; bases not matched to a gene: 7. CDR3 region: CASGLVRGGTSGNNEQFF. CDR3 in DNA: TGTGCTAGTGGTTTGGTACGAGGCGGGACTAGCGGGAACAATGAGCAGTTCTTC.

The chain recombines TRBV2 with TRBJ2-1; D remains unclear. Trimming left V 7 bases short and J 7 bases short, with 5 bases between. Germline assignment: CDR1 SNHLY and CDR2 FYNNEI. This CDR3 is built from 10 residues. The chain's CDR3 is CASNKNEQFF. In nucleotides, the CDR3 is TGTGCCAGCAATAAGAATGAGCAGTTCTTC.

Remarks on this clone: Other DNA sequences within the sample encode an identical CDR3. The chain is built from TRBV5-6 and TRBJ1-1; tentatively, D is TRBD1 (6 bases). CDR3 length: 14 amino acids. With 4 bases removed from V and 1 base from J, the gap between germline ends came to 11 bases. The germline V gene has CDR1 SGHDT and CDR2 YYEEEE. CDR3 in amino acids: CASSPGQPNTEAFF. CDR3 in DNA: TGTGCCAGCAGCCCCGGACAGCCGAACACTGAAGCTTTCTTT.

The chain uses TRBV7-9 and TRBJ1-5; D is unclear. Germline CDR1 SEHNR, CDR2 FQNEAQ (reference sequence). Deletions cut 1 base from V and 0 bases from J, with 10 bases between. There are 16 residues in the CDR3. The DNA of the CDR3 is TGTGCCAGCAGCTTAGTAGGGAGCAATAGCAATCAGCCCCAGCATTTT. Translation gives CASSLVGSNSNQPQHF.

The rearrangement joins TRBV27 to TRBJ1-2, with D possibly TRBD1 on 6 matching bases. In germline, CDR1 is MNHEY, CDR2 SMNVEV (reference sequence). The CDR3 totals 12 residues. V lost 5 bases and J 7 bases, leaving 11 bases between the germline ends. The chain's CDR3 is CASSNRDGGYTF. CDR3 nucleotide sequence: TGTGCCAGCAGTAACAGGGACGGTGGCTACACCTTC.

The CDR3 spells CASSERRMNTEAFF. CDR3 nucleotides: TGTGCCAGCAGTGAGCGACGGATGAACACTGAAGCTTTCTTT. The chain recombines TRBV6-1 with TRBJ1-1; D is uncertain. In germline, CDR1 is MNHNS, CDR2 SASEGT. The ends were cut back, 3 bases at V and 0 bases at J, with 8 bases in the middle. The CDR3 runs to 14 residues.

The V and J genes are TRBV10-2 and TRBJ1-1, with D uncertain. Germline CDR1 WSHSY, CDR2 SAAADI. This CDR3 spans 14 amino acids. Trimming shortened V by 6 bases and J by 3 bases, and 14 bases separated the two germline ends. The CDR3: CASSETFGDTEAFF. Here the CDR3 DNA reads TGCGCCAGCAGCGAGACGTTTGGGGACACTGAAGCTTTCTTT.

This chain connects TRBV18 to TRBJ1-5, with D possibly matching TRBD1 (6 bases). V was pared by 4 bases and J by 1 base, with 11 bases between. In germline, CDR1 is KGHSH, CDR2 LQKENI. This CDR3 has 15 residues. The CDR3 spells CASSRGTQSNQPQHF. The CDR3 DNA reads TGTGCCAGCTCACGCGGGACACAGAGCAATCAGCCCCAGCATTTT. Variable domain in full (rest from reference TRBV18 and TRBJ1-5): NAGVMQNPRHLVRRRGQEARLRCSPMKGHSHVYWYRQLPEEGLKFMVYLQKENIIDESGMPKERFSAEFPKEGPSILRIQQVVRGDSAAYFCASSRGTQSNQPQHFGDGTRLSIL.

The V and J genes are TRBV28 and TRBJ1-4, with a weak D call TRBD1 (5 bases). V was cut by 3 bases and J by 1 base, with 6 bases left in between. Per the germline V gene, CDR1 is MDHEN and CDR2 is SYDVKM. The CDR3 is made up of 14 amino acids. CDR3 in DNA: TGTGCCAGCAGTTTCCAGGGAACTAATGAAAAACTGTTTTTT. It yields the protein CASSFQGTNEKLFF.

The chain carries TRBV7-2 and TRBJ2-7; tentatively, D is TRBD1 (5 bases). Trimming took off 6 bases at V and 1 base at J, with 10 bases between the two ends. Looked up from germline, CDR1 is SGHTA and CDR2 is FQGNSA. This CDR3 region has 13 residues. CDR3 residues: CASRAPGSYEQYF. The CDR3 DNA reads TGTGCCAGCAGGGCTCCAGGGTCCTACGAGCAGTACTTC.

This chain joins TRBV18 and TRBJ1-2; 11 nucleotides match TRBD1. The CDR3 consists of 16 residues. V was clipped by 3 bases and J by 6 bases; unmatched bases: 9. Germline values: CDR1 KGHSH, CDR2 LQKENI. CDR3 DNA: TGTGCCAGCTCACCCATAGGACAGGGGGCGAGGGATGGCTACACCTTC. This encodes CASSPIGQGARDGYTF.